These T cell receptor beta chains were read from a single sample in a study of shared clonotypes between healthy human individuals. TCRdb's copy holds only in-frame clones and misses some; the assay was immunoSEQ multiplex PCR. The table records 330,000 or so clones, roughly 70% of them present only once. The specimen was memory CD4+ T cells sorted from blood. The source of these receptors is a man aged 25 to 45 in good health. The CDR3 runs from the conserved cysteine through the conserved F or W. D genes are given only for firm matches. Not every row has a clone size; where given, it reads once, few, many or a size class.

TRBJ1-4 | TRBD1 | TRBV5-5 | NA | CASSSRDRSGKLFF | TGTGCCAGCAGCTCAAGGGACAGGTCCGGAAAACTGTTTTTT
TRBJ2-2 | TRBD2 | TRBV28 | NA | CASGTSGRYTGELFF | TGTGCCTCTGGGACTAGCGGGAGGTACACCGGGGAGCTGTTTTTT
TRBJ2-6 | NA | TRBV5-1 | NA | CASSFAGSGANVLTF | TGCGCCAGCAGCTTCGCCGGCTCTGGGGCCAACGTCCTGACTTTC
TRBJ2-5 | TRBD2 | TRBV5-1 | NA | CASSPGPTSAVGETQYF | TGCGCCAGCAGCCCCGGCCCGACTAGCGCAGTGGGGGAGACCCAGTACTTC
TRBJ2-5 | NA | TRBV5-1 | NA | CASSSRGGQYF | TGCGCCAGCAGCTCCAGGGGTGGCCAGTACTTC
TRBJ1-5 | NA | TRBV28 | NA | CASSGVGQPQHF | TGTGCCAGCAGTGGGGTTGGTCAGCCCCAGCATTTT
TRBJ1-5 | NA | TRBV19 | few | CASKGGGAPPNSNQPQHF | TGTGCCAGTAAGGGGGGAGGGGCCCCTCCCAATAGCAATCAGCCCCAGCATTTT
TRBJ2-1 | NA | TRBV9 | NA | CASSGGQSPTNEQFF | TGTGCCAGCAGCGGAGGACAGTCCCCCACGAATGAGCAGTTCTTC
TRBJ2-5 | NA | TRBV6-6 | NA | CASRNQGSETQYF | TGTGCCAGCAGAAACCAGGGGTCGGAGACCCAGTACTTC
TRBJ2-3 | NA | TRBV6-5 | NA | CASSPHRADTQYF | TGTGCCAGCAGTCCCCATCGGGCAGATACGCAGTATTTT
TRBJ2-7 | NA | TRBV5-6 | NA | CASSFWGLWYEQYF | TGTGCCAGCAGCTTCTGGGGCCTTTGGTACGAGCAGTACTTC
TRBJ2-1 | NA | TRBV18 | NA | CASSLAGAGRNEQFF | TGTGCCAGCTCACTGGCCGGGGCCGGAAGAAACGAGCAGTTCTTC
TRBJ2-5 | NA | TRBV14 | NA | CASSHKQGEETQYF | TGTGCCAGCAGCCATAAACAGGGAGAAGAGACCCAGTACTTC
TRBJ2-1 | TRBD2 | TRBV11-3 | NA | CASSFGGGVNEQFF | TGTGCCAGCAGCTTTGGGGGAGGGGTTAATGAGCAGTTCTTC
TRBJ2-3 | TRBD2 | TRBV12-5 | NA | CASAEVGGNTDTQYF | TGTGCTAGTGCCGAGGTCGGGGGGAACACAGATACGCAGTATTTT
TRBJ2-1 | TRBD2 | TRBV10-1 | NA | CASSAERGAVDEQFF | TGCGCCAGCAGTGCGGAGCGGGGGGCGGTGGATGAGCAGTTCTTC
TRBJ2-2 | TRBD2 | TRBV27 | NA | CASSFPSGRGIGELFF | TGTGCCAGCAGTTTCCCCAGCGGGAGAGGTATCGGGGAGCTGTTTTTT
TRBJ2-5 | NA | TRBV6-5 | NA | CASSYSSAPGRETQYF | TGTGCCAGCAGTTACTCCAGCGCGCCGGGCAGAGAGACCCAGTACTTC
TRBJ1-5 | NA | TRBV9 | NA | CASSVGLYQPQHF | TGTGCCAGCAGCGTAGGACTGTATCAGCCCCAGCATTTT
TRBJ1-2 | NA | TRBV28 | once | CASSLIAGRNGYTF | TGTGCCAGCAGTTTAATCGCAGGAAGGAATGGCTACACCTTC
TRBJ2-7 | TRBD2 | TRBV10-3 | once | CAISAAGSSYEQYF | TGTGCCATCAGTGCAGCGGGATCTTCCTACGAGCAGTACTTC
TRBJ2-7 | TRBD2 | TRBV28 | NA | CASSLVAGGRSEQYF | TGTGCCAGCAGCCTCGTTGCGGGGGGGCGTTCCGAGCAGTACTTC
TRBJ2-3 | TRBD2 | TRBV5-6 | NA | CASSLGSGRRSSTDTQYF | TGTGCCAGCAGCTTGGGAAGCGGGAGGCGATCTAGCACAGATACGCAGTATTTT
TRBJ2-3 | NA | TRBV6-4 | few | CASSSKRTTRDGHTDTQYF | TGTGCCAGCAGTTCGAAGAGAACGACCCGGGACGGGCACACAGATACGCAGTATTTT
TRBJ1-1 | NA | TRBV9 | few | CASSPRDLMNTEAFF | TGTGCCAGCAGCCCAAGGGACCTCATGAACACTGAAGCTTTCTTT
TRBJ2-1 | TRBD2 | TRBV18 | few | CASSPSGPGGGEQFF | TGTGCCAGCTCGCCTAGCGGGCCCGGGGGCGGTGAGCAGTTCTTC
TRBJ2-3 | NA | TRBV7-7 | NA | CASSATVGPTDTQYF | TGTGCTAGCAGCGCAACAGTCGGGCCGACAGATACGCAGTATTTT
TRBJ2-3 | TRBD2 | TRBV5-1 | once | CASSLATSGRVWDTDTQYF | TGCGCCAGCAGCTTGGCGACTAGCGGGAGGGTTTGGGACACAGATACGCAGTATTTT
TRBJ1-6 | NA | TRBV20-1 | NA | CSARSSGFHF | TGCAGTGCTAGATCTTCGGGCTTCCACTTT
TRBJ2-6 | NA | TRBV18 | NA | CASSSVQSRANVLTF | TGTGCCAGCTCAAGCGTACAAAGTCGGGCCAACGTCCTGACTTTC
TRBJ1-1 | NA | TRBV6-6 | NA | CASSNGTPTEAFF | TGTGCCAGCAGCAACGGGACACCTACTGAAGCTTTCTTT
TRBJ2-1 | NA | TRBV18 | NA | CASSLNRGGYNEQFF | TGTGCCAGCTCCCTGAACAGGGGGGGTTACAATGAGCAGTTCTTC
TRBJ2-7 | NA | TRBV6-6 | NA | CASSYVVSSEQYF | TGTGCCAGCAGTTACGTGGTGAGCTCCGAGCAGTACTTC
TRBJ2-5 | NA | TRBV6-5 | NA | CASSLRQETQYF | TGTGCCAGCAGTTTAAGGCAAGAGACCCAGTACTTC
TRBJ2-3 | NA | TRBV7-6 | NA | CASGKIVQDTQYF | TGTGCCAGCGGAAAGATTGTGCAAGATACGCAGTATTTT
TRBJ2-2 | NA | TRBV7-8 | NA | CASSFMGHNTGELFF | TGTGCCAGCAGCTTCATGGGTCACAACACCGGGGAGCTGTTTTTT
TRBJ2-5 | NA | TRBV14 | NA | CASSQEWGTQETQYF | TGTGCCAGCAGCCAAGAATGGGGGACCCAAGAGACCCAGTACTTC
TRBJ1-1 | TRBD1 | TRBV11-2 | NA | CASSLFPPDRAEAFF | TGTGCCAGCAGCTTATTCCCCCCCGACAGGGCTGAAGCTTTCTTT
TRBJ2-2 | NA | TRBV11-2 | NA | CASSLGLIFANTGELFF | TGTGCCAGCAGCTTAGGTCTAATTTTCGCGAACACCGGGGAGCTGTTTTTT
TRBJ1-3 | NA | TRBV28 | NA | CASSSQRNTIYF | TGTGCCAGCAGTTCTCAAAGAAACACCATATATTTT
TRBJ2-3 | NA | TRBV27 | NA | CASRLARASPDTQYF | TGTGCCAGCAGATTAGCCAGGGCCTCCCCGGATACGCAGTATTTT
TRBJ2-7 | NA | TRBV15 | NA | CATSSIASYEQYF | TGTGCCACCAGCAGCATTGCCTCCTACGAGCAGTACTTC
TRBJ2-5 | NA | TRBV9 | few | CASSPQGFETQYF | TGTGCCAGCAGCCCCCAGGGTTTCGAGACCCAGTACTTC
TRBJ2-5 | NA | TRBV5-6 | NA | CASSYLEEETQYF | TGTGCCAGCAGCTACCTAGAAGAAGAGACCCAGTACTTC
TRBJ1-2 | NA | TRBV6-6 | NA | CAGRRANYGYTF | TGTGCCGGGCGCAGGGCTAACTATGGCTACACCTTC
TRBJ2-2 | TRBD2 | TRBV5-1 | NA | CASSLGLASGELFF | TGCGCCAGCAGCTTGGGACTAGCGTCCGGGGAGCTGTTTTTT
TRBJ2-7 | NA | TRBV7-9 | NA | CASRPFGTSARSYEQYF | TGTGCCAGCAGGCCTTTCGGGACTTCCGCACGCTCCTACGAGCAGTACTTC
TRBJ1-4 | NA | TRBV5-5 | NA | CASTEAGATNEKLFF | TGTGCCAGCACCGAAGCAGGTGCCACTAATGAAAAACTGTTTTTT
TRBJ1-1 | NA | TRBV25-1 | NA | CASSEARQPEAFF | TGTGCCAGCAGTGAAGCCCGCCAGCCTGAAGCTTTCTTT
TRBJ2-7 | TRBD2 | TRBV27 | NA | CASSLISSGRTGEQYF | TGTGCCAGCAGTTTAATATCTAGCGGGAGAACTGGCGAGCAGTACTTC
TRBJ1-2 | NA | TRBV9 | once | CASSGRTYNYGYTF | TGTGCCAGCAGCGGACGGACATATAACTATGGCTACACCTTC
TRBJ2-3 | TRBD2 | TRBV2 | NA | CASSPGREGQAQYF | TGTGCCAGCTCCCCCGGGCGGGAGGGTCAGGCGCAGTATTTT
TRBJ2-3 | TRBD2 | TRBV6-1 | few | CASSRGADTQYF | TGTGCCAGTAGCCGGGGGGCAGATACGCAGTATTTT